The rows below give T cell receptor beta chains drawn from one sample of a study of Graves' ophthalmopathy and Graves' hyperthyroidism. Via MiXCR, TCRdb re-called the multiplex PCR reads, giving one row per CDR3 protein. The data show approximately 1.2 million distinct CDR3 sequences, with roughly 35% seen just once and 11% held by the top ten. Sequencing input: peripheral blood or thyroid tissue (not recorded which). All receptors derive from an adult man with Graves' hyperthyroidism. The CDR3 runs from the conserved cysteine through the conserved F or W. Each record gives: clone size, CDR3 length, V gene, J gene, D gene, CDR3 DNA, CDR3 protein. A D gene is named only where the DNA matches it firmly. Only part of the rows carry a size: once, few, many, or a class if the clone is expanded.

-,16,TRBV10-3,TRBJ2-7,TRBD2,TGTGCCATCAGTGAGTCTGGGACTAGCGGGGTCTACGAGCAGTACTTC,CAISESGTSGVYEQYF
-,17,TRBV7-9,TRBJ1-2,TRBD1,TGTGCCAGCAGCAGCGTTGAGCCCCGGACAGGGGGCTTTGGCTACACCTTC,CASSSVEPRTGGFGYTF
-,13,TRBV7-2,TRBJ1-5,-,TGTGCCAGCAGCCCACTGATTGACCAGCCCCGGCATTTT,CASSPLIDQPRHF
few,11,TRBV28,TRBJ1-2,TRBD1,TGTGCCAGCAGCCCGACAGGGGGCTACACCTTC,CASSPTGGYTF
-,13,TRBV7-8,TRBJ2-1,-,TGTGCCAGCTTTCGGACATCATACAATGAGCAGTTCTTC,CASFRTSYNEQFF
many,14,TRBV7-8,TRBJ2-7,TRBD2,TGTGCCAGCAGCCTAGGGACTAGCGGGAGCGAGCAGTACTTC,CASSLGTSGSEQYF
once,15,TRBV5-1,TRBJ2-7,-,TGCGCCAGCAGGTTGAATCCAGCGAGGGGGTACGAGCAGCACTTC,CASRLNPARGYEQHF
many,13,TRBV5-8,TRBJ1-6,TRBD1,TGTGCCAGCACCGTGACAGGGACTTCACCCCTCCACTTT,CASTVTGTSPLHF
few,13,TRBV12-3/TRBV12-4,TRBJ1-1,-,TGTGCCAGCAGTTTAGCAGGGGCCCATGAAGCTTTCTTT,CASSLAGAHEAFF
-,13,TRBV19,TRBJ2-2,-,TGTGCCAGTAGTATGAAACAGACCGGGGAGCTGTTTTTT,CASSMKQTGELFF
many,14,TRBV29-1,TRBJ2-2,-,TGCAGCGTTGATTCAGGGAAGGGCACCGGGGAGCTGTTTTTT,CSVDSGKGTGELFF
-,14,TRBV6-6,TRBJ1-1,-,TGTGCCAGCAGTTACTCTGGTGGTACAGTTGAAGCTTTCTTT,CASSYSGGTVEAFF
many,11,TRBV29-1,TRBJ1-2,-,TGCAGCGTTGAAGGGGGGGCTGGCTACACCTTC,CSVEGGAGYTF
-,16,TRBV4-3,TRBJ2-2,-,TGCGCCAGCACAGCGCGCGTGGGATGGGGGACCGGGGAGCTGTTTTTT,CASTARVGWGTGELFF
-,14,TRBV5-1,TRBJ2-7,-,TGCGCCAGCAGCGGTACGGACACGGGAGCGGGGCAGTACTTC,CASSGTDTGAGQYF
-,17,TRBV10-3,TRBJ1-2,-,TGTGCCAGCAGTGAACGCGTGCAGGGTTTTGGAGGACGTGGCTACACCTTC,CASSERVQGFGGRGYTF
many,15,TRBV19,TRBJ1-5,-,TGTGCCAGTAGGGCGGGGGCGCGCGGCAATCAGCCCCAGCATTTT,CASRAGARGNQPQHF
few,16,TRBV7-9,TRBJ1-2,-,TGTGCCAGCAGCATTGGACGGGAAGAAGGATGGTATGGCTACACCTTC,CASSIGREEGWYGYTF
-,14,TRBV7-2,TRBJ1-1,TRBD1,TGTGCCAGCAGCCGTGACAGGGGCCCGAAGAAGGCTTTCTTT,CASSRDRGPKKAFF
many,14,TRBV29-1,TRBJ2-5,-,TGCAGCGTTGAAGAGGGAGACAGCCAAGAGACCCAGTACTTC,CSVEEGDSQETQYF
-,14,TRBV30,TRBJ1-4,TRBD1,TGTGCCTGGAGGACACAGGGGGCTAATGAAAAACTGTTTTTT,CAWRTQGANEKLFF
many,14,TRBV12-3/TRBV12-4,TRBJ2-5,-,TGTGCCAGCAGTTCGGCCAAGGCGCAAGAGACCCAGTACTTC,CASSSAKAQETQYF
few,18,TRBV4-1,TRBJ1-6,-,TGCGCCAGCAGCCAAGAAGGGGGGGGTCTCTTTGGGGATTCACCCCTCCACTTT,CASSQEGGGLFGDSPLHF
-,14,TRBV9,TRBJ2-6,-,TGTGCCAGCAGCGTAGTAGGGGGGGCAAGCACTGAAGCTTTC,CASSVVGGASTEAF
-,14,TRBV6-5,TRBJ1-2,-,TGTGCCAGCAGTACGCTCCGGGAAAGCTATAGCTACACCTTC,CASSTLRESYSYTF
-,16,TRBV29-1,TRBJ2-7,TRBD2,TGCAGCGTGAGGCCCGGGACTAGCGGGATCCCCAACGAGCAGTACTTC,CSVRPGTSGIPNEQYF
-,17,TRBV25-1,TRBJ2-5,TRBD2,TGTGCCAGCAGTTGGACTAGCGGGAGGGCCGGCTCGGAGACCCAGTACTTC,CASSWTSGRAGSETQYF
many,15,TRBV10-3,TRBJ1-2,TRBD1,TGTGCCAGCAGCAACCCGGGACAGGGGGCCAGTGGCTACACCTTC,CASSNPGQGASGYTF
-,12,TRBV29-1,TRBJ1-2,-,TGCAGCTTGGGTGTAGGACACCATGGCTACACCTTC,CSLGVGHHGYTF
-,14,TRBV5-8,TRBJ2-2,-,TGTGCCAGCAGCCCTGGTAGTGACACCGGGGAGCTGTTTTTT,CASSPGSDTGELFF
many,15,TRBV25-1,TRBJ1-3,-,TGTGCCAGCAGGGGGGACACTTTCTCTGGAAACACCATATATTTT,CASRGDTFSGNTIYF
-,13,TRBV7-9,TRBJ2-7,-,TGTGCCAGCAGTGCCCCAGAGGCGTACGAGCAGTACTTC,CASSAPEAYEQYF
many,14,TRBV20-1,TRBJ2-2,-,TGCAGTGCTAGAGATCAGGAGGGAACCGGGGAGCTGTTTTTT,CSARDQEGTGELFF